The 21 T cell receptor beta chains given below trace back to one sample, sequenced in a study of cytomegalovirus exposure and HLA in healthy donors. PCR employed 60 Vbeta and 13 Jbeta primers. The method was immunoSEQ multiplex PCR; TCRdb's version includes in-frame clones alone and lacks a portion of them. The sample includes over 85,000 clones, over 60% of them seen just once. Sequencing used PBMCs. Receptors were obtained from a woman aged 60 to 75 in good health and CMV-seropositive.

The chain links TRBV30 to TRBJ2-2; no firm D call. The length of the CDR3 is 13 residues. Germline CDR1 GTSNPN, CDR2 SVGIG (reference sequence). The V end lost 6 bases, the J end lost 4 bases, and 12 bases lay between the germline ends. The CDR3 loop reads CACRLWSTGELFF. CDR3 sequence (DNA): TGTGCCTGCCGCTTATGGAGCACCGGGGAGCTGTTTTTT.

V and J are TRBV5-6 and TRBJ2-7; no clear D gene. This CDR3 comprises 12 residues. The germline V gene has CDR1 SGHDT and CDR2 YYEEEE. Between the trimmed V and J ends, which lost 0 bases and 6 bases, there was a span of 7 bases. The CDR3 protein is CASSLAGSEQYF. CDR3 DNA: TGTGCCAGCAGCTTGGCAGGTAGCGAGCAGTACTTC.

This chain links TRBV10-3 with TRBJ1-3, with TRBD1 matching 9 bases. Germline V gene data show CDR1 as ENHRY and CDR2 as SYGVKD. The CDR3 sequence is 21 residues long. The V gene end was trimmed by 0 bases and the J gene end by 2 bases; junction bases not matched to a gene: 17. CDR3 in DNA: TGTGCCATCAGTGAGTCGTTTCGTAATGGGACAGGGCCCTTTGCTGGAAACACCATATATTTT. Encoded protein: CAISESFRNGTGPFAGNTIYF.

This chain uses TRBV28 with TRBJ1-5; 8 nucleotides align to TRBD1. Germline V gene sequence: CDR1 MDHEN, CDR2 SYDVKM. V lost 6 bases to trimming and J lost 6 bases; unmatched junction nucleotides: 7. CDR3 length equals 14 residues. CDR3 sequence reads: CASRLQGVGQPQHF. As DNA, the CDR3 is TGTGCCAGCAGGCTACAGGGGGTCGGTCAGCCCCAGCATTTT.

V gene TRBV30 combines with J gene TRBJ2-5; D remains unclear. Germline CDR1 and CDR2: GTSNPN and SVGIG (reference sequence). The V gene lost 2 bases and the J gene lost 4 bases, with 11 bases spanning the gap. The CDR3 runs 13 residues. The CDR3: CAWSYSNRETQYF. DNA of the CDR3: TGTGCCTGGAGTTATTCTAATCGAGAGACCCAGTACTTC. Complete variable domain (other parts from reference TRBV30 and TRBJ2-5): SQTIHQWPATLVQPVGSPLSLECTVEGTSNPNLYWYRQAAGRGLQLLFYSVGIGQISSEVPQNLSASRPQDRQFILSSKKLLLSDSGFYLCAWSYSNRETQYFGPGTRLLVL.

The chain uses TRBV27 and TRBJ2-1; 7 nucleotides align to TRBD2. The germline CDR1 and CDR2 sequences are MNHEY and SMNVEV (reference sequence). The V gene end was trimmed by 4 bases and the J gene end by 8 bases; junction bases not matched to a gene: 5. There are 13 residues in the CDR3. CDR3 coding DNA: TGTGCCAGCAGTTCCGGGACTACTTATGAGCAGTTCTTC. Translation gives CASSSGTTYEQFF.

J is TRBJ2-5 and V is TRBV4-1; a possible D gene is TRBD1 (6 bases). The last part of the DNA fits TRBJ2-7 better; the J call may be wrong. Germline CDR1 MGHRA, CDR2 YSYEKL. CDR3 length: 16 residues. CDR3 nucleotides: TGCGCCAGCAGCCACGGTGCACAGGGTGGGAGCTACGAGCAGTACTTC. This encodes CASSHGAQGGSYEQYF.

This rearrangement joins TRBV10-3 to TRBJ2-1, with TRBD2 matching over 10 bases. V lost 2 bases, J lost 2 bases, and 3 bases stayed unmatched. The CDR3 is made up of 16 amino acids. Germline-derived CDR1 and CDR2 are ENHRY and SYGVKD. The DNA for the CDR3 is TGTGCCATCAGTGAGACTAGCGGGAAGACCTACAATGAGCAGTTCTTC. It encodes CAISETSGKTYNEQFF.

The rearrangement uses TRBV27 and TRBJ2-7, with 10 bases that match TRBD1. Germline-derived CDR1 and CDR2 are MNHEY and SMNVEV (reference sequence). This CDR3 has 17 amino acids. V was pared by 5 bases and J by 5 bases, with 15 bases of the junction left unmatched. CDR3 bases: TGTGCCAGCAGTCCAGTGCTTTCCGGGACAGGGGTCCACGAGCAGTACTTC. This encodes CASSPVLSGTGVHEQYF.

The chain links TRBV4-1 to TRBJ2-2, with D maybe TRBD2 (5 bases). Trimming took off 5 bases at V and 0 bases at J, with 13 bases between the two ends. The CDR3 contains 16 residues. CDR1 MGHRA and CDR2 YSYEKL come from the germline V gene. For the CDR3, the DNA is TGCGCCAGCAGCACTCTAGCAGCCGCGAACACCGGGGAGCTGTTTTTT. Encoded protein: CASSTLAAANTGELFF.

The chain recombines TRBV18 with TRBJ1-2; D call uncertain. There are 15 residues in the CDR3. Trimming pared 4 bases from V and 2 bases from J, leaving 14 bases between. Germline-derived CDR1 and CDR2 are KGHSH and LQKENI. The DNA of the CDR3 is TGTGCCAGCTCACAAGAAACGACGGGAAACTATGGCTACACCTTC. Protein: CASSQETTGNYGYTF.

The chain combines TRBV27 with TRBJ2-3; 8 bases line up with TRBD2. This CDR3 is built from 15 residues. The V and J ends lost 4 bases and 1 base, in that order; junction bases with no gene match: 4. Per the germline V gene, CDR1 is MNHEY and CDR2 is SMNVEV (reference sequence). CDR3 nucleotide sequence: TGTGCCAGCAGTTCCGGGACTAGGGGCACAGATACGCAGTATTTT. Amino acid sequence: CASSSGTRGTDTQYF.

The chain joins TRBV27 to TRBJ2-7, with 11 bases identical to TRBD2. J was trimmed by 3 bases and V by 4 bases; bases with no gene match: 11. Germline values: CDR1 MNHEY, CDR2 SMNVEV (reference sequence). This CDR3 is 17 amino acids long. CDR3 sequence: CASSSSFSGRADYEQYF. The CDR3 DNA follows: TGTGCCAGCAGTTCATCCTTTAGCGGGAGGGCCGACTACGAGCAGTACTTC.

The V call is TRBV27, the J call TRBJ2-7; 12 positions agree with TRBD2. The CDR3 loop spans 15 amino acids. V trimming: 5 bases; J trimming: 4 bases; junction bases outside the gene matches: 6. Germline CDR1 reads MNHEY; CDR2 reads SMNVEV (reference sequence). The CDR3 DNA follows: TGTGCCAGCAGTCCAACGACTAGCGGGAGTTACGAGCAGTACTTC. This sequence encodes CASSPTTSGSYEQYF.

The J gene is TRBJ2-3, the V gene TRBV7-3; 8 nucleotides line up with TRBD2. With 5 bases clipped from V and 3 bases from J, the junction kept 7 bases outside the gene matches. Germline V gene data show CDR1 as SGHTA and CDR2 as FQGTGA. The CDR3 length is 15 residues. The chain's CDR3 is CASSVSSGRTDTQYF. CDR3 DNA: TGTGCCAGCAGCGTCTCTAGCGGGCGGACAGATACGCAGTATTTT. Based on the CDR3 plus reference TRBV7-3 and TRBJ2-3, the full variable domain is GAGVSQTPSNKVTEKGKYVELRCDPISGHTALYWYRQSLGQGPEFLIYFQGTGAADDSGLPNDRFFAVRPEGSVSTLKIQRTERGDSAVYLCASSVSSGRTDTQYFGPGTRLTVL.

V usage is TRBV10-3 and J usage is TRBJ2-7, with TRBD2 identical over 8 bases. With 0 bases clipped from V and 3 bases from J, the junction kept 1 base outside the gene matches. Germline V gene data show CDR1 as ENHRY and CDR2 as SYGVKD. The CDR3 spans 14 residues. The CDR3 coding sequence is TGTGCCATCAGTGAGTCCACTAGCGGCTACGAGCAGTACTTC. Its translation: CAISESTSGYEQYF.

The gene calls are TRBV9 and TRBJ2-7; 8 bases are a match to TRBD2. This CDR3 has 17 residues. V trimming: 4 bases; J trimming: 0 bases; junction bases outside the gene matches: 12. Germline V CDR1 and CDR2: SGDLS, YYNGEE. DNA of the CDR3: TGTGCCAGCAGCCCCCGGGCGGGGCGGGAGGTCTCCTACGAGCAGTACTTC. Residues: CASSPRAGREVSYEQYF. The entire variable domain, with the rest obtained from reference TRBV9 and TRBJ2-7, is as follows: DSGVTQTPKHLITATGQRVTLRCSPRSGDLSVYWYQQSLDQGLQFLIQYYNGEERAKGNILERFSAQQFPDLHSELNLSSLELGDSALYFCASSPRAGREVSYEQYFGPGTRLTVT.

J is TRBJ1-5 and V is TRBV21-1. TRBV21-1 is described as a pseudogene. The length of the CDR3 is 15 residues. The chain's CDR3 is CASSKGGVVNQPQHF. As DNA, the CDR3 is TGTGCCAGCAGCAAGGGGGGGGTCGTCAATCAGCCCCAGCATTTT.

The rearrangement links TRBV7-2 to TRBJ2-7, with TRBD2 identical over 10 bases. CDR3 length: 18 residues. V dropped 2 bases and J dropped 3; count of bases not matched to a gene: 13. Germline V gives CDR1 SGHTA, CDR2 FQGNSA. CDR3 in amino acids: CASSLRPSGGSLFYEQYF. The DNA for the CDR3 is TGTGCCAGCAGCTTACGGCCTAGCGGGGGTTCTTTATTCTACGAGCAGTACTTC.

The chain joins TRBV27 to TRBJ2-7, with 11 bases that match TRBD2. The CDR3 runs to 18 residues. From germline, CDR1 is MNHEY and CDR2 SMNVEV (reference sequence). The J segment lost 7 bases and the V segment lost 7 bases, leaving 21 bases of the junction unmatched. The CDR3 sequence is CASTTLAGLAGGPGEQYF. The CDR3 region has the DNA TGTGCCAGCACCACTCTCGCGGGATTAGCGGGAGGGCCTGGGGAGCAGTACTTC.

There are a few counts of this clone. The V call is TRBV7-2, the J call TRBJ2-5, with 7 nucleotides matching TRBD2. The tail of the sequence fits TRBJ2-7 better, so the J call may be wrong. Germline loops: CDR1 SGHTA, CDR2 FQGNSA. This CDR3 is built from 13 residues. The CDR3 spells CASSLSGAYEQYF. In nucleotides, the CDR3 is TGTGCCAGCAGCTTAAGCGGGGCCTACGAGCAGTACTTC.